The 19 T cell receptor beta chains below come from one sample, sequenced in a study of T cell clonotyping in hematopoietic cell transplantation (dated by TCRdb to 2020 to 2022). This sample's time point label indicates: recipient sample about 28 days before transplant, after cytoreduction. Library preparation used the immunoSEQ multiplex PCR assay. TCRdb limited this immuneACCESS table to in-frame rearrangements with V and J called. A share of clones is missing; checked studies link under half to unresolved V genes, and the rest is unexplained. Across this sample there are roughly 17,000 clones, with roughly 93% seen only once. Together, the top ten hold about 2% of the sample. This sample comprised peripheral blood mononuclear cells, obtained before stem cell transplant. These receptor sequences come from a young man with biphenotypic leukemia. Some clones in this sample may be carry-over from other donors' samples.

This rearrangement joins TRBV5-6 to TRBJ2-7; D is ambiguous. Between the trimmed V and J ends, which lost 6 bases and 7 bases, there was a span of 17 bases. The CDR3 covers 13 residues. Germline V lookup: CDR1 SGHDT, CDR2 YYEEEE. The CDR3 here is CASTFGRSWEQYF. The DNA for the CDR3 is TGTGCCAGCACCTTTGGACGGTCTTGGGAGCAGTACTTC. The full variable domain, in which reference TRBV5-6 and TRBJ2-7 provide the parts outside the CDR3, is DAGVTQSPTHLIKTRGQQVTLRCSPKSGHDTVSWYQQALGQGPQFIFQYYEEEERQRGNFPDRFSGHQFPNYSSELNVNALLLGDSALYLCASTFGRSWEQYFGPGTRLTVT.

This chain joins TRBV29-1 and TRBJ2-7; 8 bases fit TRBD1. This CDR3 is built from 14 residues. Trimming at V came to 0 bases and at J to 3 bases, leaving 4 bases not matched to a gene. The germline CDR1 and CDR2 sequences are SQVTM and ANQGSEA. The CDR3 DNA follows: TGCAGCGTTGAAGATCTTACAGGGGGCTACGAGCAGTACTTC. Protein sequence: CSVEDLTGGYEQYF.

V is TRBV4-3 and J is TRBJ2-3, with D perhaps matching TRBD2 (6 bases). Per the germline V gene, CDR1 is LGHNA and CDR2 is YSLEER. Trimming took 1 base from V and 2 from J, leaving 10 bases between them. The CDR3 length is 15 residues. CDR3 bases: TGCGCCAGCAGCCAAGGTGGAGGGCCCACAGATACGCAGTATTTT. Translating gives CASSQGGGPTDTQYF.

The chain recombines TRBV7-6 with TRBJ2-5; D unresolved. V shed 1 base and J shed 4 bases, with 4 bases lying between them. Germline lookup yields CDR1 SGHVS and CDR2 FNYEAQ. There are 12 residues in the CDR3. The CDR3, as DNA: TGTGCCAGCAGCTTAGGACGAGAGACCCAGTACTTC. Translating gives CASSLGRETQYF.

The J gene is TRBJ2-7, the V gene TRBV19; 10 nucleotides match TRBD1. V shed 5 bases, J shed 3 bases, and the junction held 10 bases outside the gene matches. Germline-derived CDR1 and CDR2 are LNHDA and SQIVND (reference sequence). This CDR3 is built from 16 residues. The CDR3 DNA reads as TGTGCCAGTAGTTTATCAGACAGGGGGCAAGGCTACGAGCAGTACTTC. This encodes CASSLSDRGQGYEQYF.

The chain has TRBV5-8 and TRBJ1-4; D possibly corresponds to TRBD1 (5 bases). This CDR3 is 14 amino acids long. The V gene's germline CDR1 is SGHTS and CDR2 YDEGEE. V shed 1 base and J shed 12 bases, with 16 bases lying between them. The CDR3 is CASSLRGDRVELFF. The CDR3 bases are TGTGCCAGCAGCTTGCGGGGCGACCGGGTCGAACTGTTTTTT.

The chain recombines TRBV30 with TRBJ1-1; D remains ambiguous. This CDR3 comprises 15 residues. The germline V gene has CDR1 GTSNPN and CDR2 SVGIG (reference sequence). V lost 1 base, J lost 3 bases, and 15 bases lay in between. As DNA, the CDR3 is TGTGCCTGGAGTGAGGGCCCCCCACCGGACACTGAAGCTTTCTTT. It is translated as CAWSEGPPPDTEAFF.

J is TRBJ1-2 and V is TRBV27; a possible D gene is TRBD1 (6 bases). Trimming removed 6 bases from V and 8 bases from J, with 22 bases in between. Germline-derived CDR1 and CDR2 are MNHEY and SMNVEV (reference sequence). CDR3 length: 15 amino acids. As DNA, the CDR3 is TGTGCCAGCAGAACCTCATGGACAGCGGTTAAGGGCTACACCTTC. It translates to CASRTSWTAVKGYTF.

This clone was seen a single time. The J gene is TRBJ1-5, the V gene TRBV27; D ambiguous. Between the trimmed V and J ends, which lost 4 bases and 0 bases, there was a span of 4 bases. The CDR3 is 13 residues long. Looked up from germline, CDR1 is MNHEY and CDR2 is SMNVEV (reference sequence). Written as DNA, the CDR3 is TGTGCCAGCAGTTCTTCTAGCAATCAGCCCCAGCATTTT. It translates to CASSSSSNQPQHF.

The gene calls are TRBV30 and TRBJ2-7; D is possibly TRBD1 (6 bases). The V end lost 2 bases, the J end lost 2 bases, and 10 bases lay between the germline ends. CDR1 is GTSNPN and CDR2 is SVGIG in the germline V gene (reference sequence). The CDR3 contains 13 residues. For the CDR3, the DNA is TGTGCCTGGAGTAACAGGGAGACCTACGAGCAGTACTTC. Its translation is CAWSNRETYEQYF.

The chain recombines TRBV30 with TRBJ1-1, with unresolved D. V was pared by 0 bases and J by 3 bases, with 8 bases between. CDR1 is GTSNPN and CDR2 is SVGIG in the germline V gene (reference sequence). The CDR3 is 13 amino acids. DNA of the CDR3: TGTGCCTGGAGTGTACCGGACTACACTGAAGCTTTCTTT. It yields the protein CAWSVPDYTEAFF.

The CDR3 nucleotides read TGTGCCAGCACCGCGGGGGGGGCTTATAGCACAGATACGCAGTATTTT. Its translation is CASTAGGAYSTDTQYF. The rearrangement links TRBV28 to TRBJ2-3; TRBD2 agrees at 9 bases. Germline loops: CDR1 MDHEN, CDR2 SYDVKM. The CDR3 covers 16 residues. V was clipped by 7 bases and J by 0 bases; unmatched bases: 8.

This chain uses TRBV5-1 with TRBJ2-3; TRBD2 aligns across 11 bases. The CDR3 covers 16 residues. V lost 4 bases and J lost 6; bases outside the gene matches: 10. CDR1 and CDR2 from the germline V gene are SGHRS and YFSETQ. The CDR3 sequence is CASSQGTSGSGDTQYF. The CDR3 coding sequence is TGCGCCAGCAGCCAGGGGACTAGCGGTTCAGGGGATACGCAGTATTTT.

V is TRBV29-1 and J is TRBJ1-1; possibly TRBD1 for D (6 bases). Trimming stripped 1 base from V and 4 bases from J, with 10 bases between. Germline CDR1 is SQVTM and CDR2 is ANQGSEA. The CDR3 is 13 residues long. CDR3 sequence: CSVEGTDGTEAFF. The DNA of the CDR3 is TGCAGCGTTGAAGGGACAGATGGCACTGAAGCTTTCTTT.

Here the CDR3 DNA reads TGTGCCAGCAGCTTGTGGTCCGGGGGGTGGACCGGGGAGCTGTTTTTT. This encodes CASSLWSGGWTGELFF. The rearrangement uses TRBV5-4 and TRBJ2-2; 7 positions match TRBD2. The germline gives CDR1 SGHNT, CDR2 YYREEE (reference sequence). The junction had 8 bases not matched to a gene; V was cut back by 1 base and J by 5 bases. The CDR3 is 16 amino acids. Full variable domain (rest looked up from reference TRBV5-4 and TRBJ2-2): ETGVTQSPTHLIKTRGQQVTLRCSSQSGHNTVSWYQQALGQGPQFIFQYYREEENGRGNFPPRFSGLQFPNYSSELNVNALELDDSALYLCASSLWSGGWTGELFFGEGSRLTVL.

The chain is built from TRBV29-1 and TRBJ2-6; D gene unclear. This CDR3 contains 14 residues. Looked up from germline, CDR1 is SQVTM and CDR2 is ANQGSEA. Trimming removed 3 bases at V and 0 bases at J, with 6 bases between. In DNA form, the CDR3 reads TGCAGCGTTGATCCCGGCTCTGGGGCCAACGTCCTGACTTTC. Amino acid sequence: CSVDPGSGANVLTF.

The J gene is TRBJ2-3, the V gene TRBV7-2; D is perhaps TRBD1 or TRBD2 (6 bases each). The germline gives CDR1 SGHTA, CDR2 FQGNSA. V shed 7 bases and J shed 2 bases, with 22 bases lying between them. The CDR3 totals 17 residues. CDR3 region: CASTTRRGTGATDTQYF. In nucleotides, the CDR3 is TGTGCCAGCACCACAAGGAGGGGGACTGGTGCCACAGATACGCAGTATTTT.

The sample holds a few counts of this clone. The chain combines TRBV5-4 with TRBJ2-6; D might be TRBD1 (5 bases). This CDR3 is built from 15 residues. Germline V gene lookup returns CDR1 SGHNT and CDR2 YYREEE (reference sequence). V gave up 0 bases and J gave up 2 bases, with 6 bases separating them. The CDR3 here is CASSLGRAGANVLTF. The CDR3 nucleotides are TGTGCCAGCAGCTTGGGCAGGGCTGGGGCCAACGTCCTGACTTTC.

In nucleotides, the CDR3 is TGCGCCAGCAGCCAAGACGGGGTGCCTGAAGCTTTCTTT. Translated, it gives CASSQDGVPEAFF. The chain carries TRBV4-1 and TRBJ1-1; unclear D gene. V dropped 0 bases and J dropped 6 bases, with 8 bases sitting between them. This CDR3 spans 13 amino acids. Germline-derived CDR1 and CDR2 are MGHRA and YSYEKL.